Presented here are 11 T cell receptor beta chains from one specimen sequenced in a study of OX40 agonist ivuxolimab in advanced cancers. The repertoire was sequenced with immunoSEQ multiplex PCR; TCRdb's copy has only in-frame clones and lacks some. The data contain around 67,000 clones, roughly 85% of them seen just once; the ten biggest clones take up approximately 1.3%. The starting material was CD4+ or CD8+ T cells sorted from blood, obtained in a trial of the OX40 agonist ivuxolimab. These receptors were collected from an adult with an advanced solid tumor such as melanoma, head and neck, liver or kidney cancer.

V usage is TRBV6-1 and J usage is TRBJ2-2; D gene ambiguous. Between the trimmed V and J ends, which lost 7 bases and 5 bases, there was a span of 5 bases. This CDR3 is built from 11 residues. Germline V gives CDR1 MNHNS, CDR2 SASEGT. CDR3 region: CASTVTGELFF. The CDR3 DNA sequence: TGTGCCAGCACAGTGACCGGGGAGCTGTTTTTT.

The table lists this clone with a count of one. V usage is TRBV5-1 and J usage is TRBJ2-1; a possible D gene is TRBD1 (6 bases). The CDR3 length is 19 residues. V gave up 0 bases and J gave up 0 bases, with 19 bases separating them. In germline, CDR1 is SGHRS, CDR2 YFSETQ. CDR3 coding DNA: TGCGCCAGCAGCTTGGGGGGGCTCACCCAAACAAGCTCCTACAATGAGCAGTTCTTC. This sequence encodes CASSLGGLTQTSSYNEQFF.

V is TRBV5-5 and J is TRBJ2-7, with D possibly called TRBD1 or TRBD2 (5 bases each). The CDR3 spans 13 residues. The V gene's germline CDR1 is SGHKS and CDR2 YYEKEE (reference sequence). V lost 2 bases and J 6 bases, leaving 12 bases between the germline ends. The CDR3 DNA reads as TGTGCCAGCAGCTTTCGAGGGACCCCCGAGCAGTACTTC. Its protein product is CASSFRGTPEQYF.

The gene calls are TRBV9 and TRBJ2-7; D may be TRBD2 (6 bases). Germline V gives CDR1 SGDLS, CDR2 YYNGEE. Trimming removed 1 base from V and 4 bases from J, with 15 bases in between. The CDR3 sequence is 15 residues long. The CDR3 bases are TGTGCCAGCAGCGTAAGTGTCGGGGGAGGATACGAGCAGTACTTC. Translating it yields CASSVSVGGGYEQYF. The whole variable domain, remainder taken from reference TRBV9 and TRBJ2-7, is DSGVTQTPKHLITATGQRVTLRCSPRSGDLSVYWYQQSLDQGLQFLIQYYNGEERAKGNILERFSAQQFPDLHSELNLSSLELGDSALYFCASSVSVGGGYEQYFGPGTRLTVT.

This chain connects TRBV29-1 to TRBJ2-1; TRBD2 aligns across 9 bases. Germline lookup yields CDR1 SQVTM and CDR2 ANQGSEA. V dropped 2 bases and J dropped 3; count of bases not matched to a gene: 2. This CDR3 is 14 amino acids long. The CDR3 here is CSVEPAGGYNEQFF. For the CDR3, the DNA is TGCAGCGTTGAACCAGCGGGAGGCTACAATGAGCAGTTCTTC.

This clone was seen a handful of times. V gene TRBV11-3 combines with J gene TRBJ2-1; D unclear. The CDR3 sequence is 14 residues long. Trimming cost V 1 base and J 6 bases, with 10 bases left between them. Germline values: CDR1 SGHNT, CDR2 YENEEA. CDR3 protein: CASSLGPNFNEQFF. CDR3 in DNA: TGTGCCAGCAGCTTAGGACCGAATTTCAATGAGCAGTTCTTC.

This chain links TRBV18 with TRBJ2-2; D is ambiguous. CDR1 and CDR2 from the germline V gene are KGHSH and LQKENI. V gave up 6 bases and J gave up 4 bases, with 6 bases separating them. The CDR3 contains 12 residues. CDR3 loop: CASSQRTGELFF. As DNA, the CDR3 is TGTGCCAGCTCGCAACGCACCGGGGAGCTGTTTTTT.

The chain has TRBV25-1 and TRBJ2-5, with 9 bases aligning to TRBD1. V dropped 9 bases and J dropped 2; count of bases not matched to a gene: 4. CDR1 is MGHDK, CDR2 SYGVNS, per germline. This CDR3 has 13 amino acids. The CDR3, as DNA: TGTGCCAGTTGGGGGACAGGGCAAGAGACCCAGTACTTC. It codes for CASWGTGQETQYF.

Here the CDR3 reads CASSQRSTYEQYF. CDR3 coding DNA: TGTGCCAGCTCACAAAGGTCGACCTACGAGCAGTACTTC. The gene calls are TRBV18 and TRBJ2-7; no reliable D call. Germline V lookup: CDR1 KGHSH, CDR2 LQKENI. The CDR3 sequence is 13 residues long. V lost 4 bases to trimming and J lost 2 bases, with 9 bases between them.

The V and J genes are TRBV15 and TRBJ2-1; possible D gene TRBD2, 5 bases. This CDR3 is 17 amino acids long. Germline V gives CDR1 LNHNV, CDR2 YYDKDF (reference sequence). The V end was cut by 3 bases, the J end by 0 bases, with 15 bases between. The CDR3 DNA is TGTGCCACCAGCAGCAACGGAGGCCTGAGCTCCTACAATGAGCAGTTCTTC. This codes for CATSSNGGLSSYNEQFF.

The table lists this clone with a few counts. The chain has TRBV7-9 and TRBJ1-2; D is ambiguous. The CDR3 length is 12 residues. V lost 9 bases and J lost 0, with 8 bases in between. Germline values: CDR1 SEHNR, CDR2 FQNEAQ (reference sequence). The CDR3 DNA is TGTGCCAGTGGTCTTTCTAACTATGGCTACACCTTC. Protein: CASGLSNYGYTF.